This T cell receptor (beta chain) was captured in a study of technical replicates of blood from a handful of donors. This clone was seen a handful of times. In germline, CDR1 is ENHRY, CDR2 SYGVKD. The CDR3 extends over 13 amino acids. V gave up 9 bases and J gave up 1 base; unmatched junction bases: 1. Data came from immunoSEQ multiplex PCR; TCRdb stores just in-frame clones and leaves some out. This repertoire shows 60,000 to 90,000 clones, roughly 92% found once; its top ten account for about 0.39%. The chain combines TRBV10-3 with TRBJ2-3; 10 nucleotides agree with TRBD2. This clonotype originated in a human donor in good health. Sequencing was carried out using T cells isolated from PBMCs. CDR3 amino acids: CAIGTSGTDTQYF. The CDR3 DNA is TGTGCCATTGGGACTAGCGGCACAGATACGCAGTATTTT.